This T cell receptor (beta chain) was observed in a study of CD8+ T cells in alopecia areata (dated by TCRdb to about 2018). As for the study more broadly: The treated patients, all with moderate-to-severe alopecia areata, were enrolled in an open-label pilot trial of oral tofacitinib given at 5 to 10 mg twice daily. Patients received tofacitinib for 6 to 18 months and were then followed off drug for 6 months to check for delayed response and recurrence. To study T cell clonal expansion in alopecia areata, the researchers applied high-throughput TCRbeta sequencing to both the C3H/HeJ mouse model and human patients. On the human side, TCRbeta sequencing was run on scalp tissue and on sorted CD4+ and CD8+ peripheral blood T cells from healthy controls and from alopecia areata patients with either patchy or totalis/universalis disease. Tofacitinib-treated patients had biopsies at baseline and at 4 and 24 weeks of treatment, with a later scalp biopsy in several patients. Scalp clonality was compared across normal scalp (n=4), patchy alopecia areata scalp (n=8), and alopecia totalis/universalis scalp (n=8). RNA came from the PAXgene miRNA kit for fixed scalp, the miRNeasy kit for PBMCs, and the RNeasy kit for mouse skin. Amplification of TCRbeta CDR3 regions was done by immunoSEQ multiplex PCR using 35 Vbeta forward primers and 13 Jbeta reverse primers. Beyond this particular receptor, the publication reports: TCR sequences shared between patients were less clear than in mice, possibly partly because of HLA diversity in the patient population. Resident alphabeta T cells in normal human skin are also sequenced, complicating scalp TCR repertoire analysis, unlike mouse skin dominated by gammadelta T cells. Compared with normal scalp, lesional scalp, particularly in alopecia totalis/universalis, had higher clonality and more expanded CD8+ clones, which suggests antigenic drive.

This clone was detected a few times. The antigen it recognizes is unknown. Per-nucleotide qualities are absent, and no much larger clonotype sits a single base away. Sample time point, as interpreted from the label and publication: baseline before oral tofacitinib. From alopecia areata patients, peripheral blood was collected along with lesional scalp punch biopsies. PBMCs were separated by density centrifugation and stained for CD3, CD4 and CD8, after which CD4+ and CD8+ T cells were sorted on a FACSAria. Germline trimming: 4 bases from V, 5 bases from J; junction bases outside gene matches: 9. Via the germline V gene, CDR1 is SGDLS and CDR2 YYNGEE. From its cysteine to its phenylalanine, the CDR3 spans 16 amino acids. CDR3 DNA is the only sequence kept; it has 48 bases, read in frame from the first base. Library preparation employed the immunoSEQ multiplex PCR assay. RNA was extracted from all samples and reverse transcribed into cDNA, which served as template for TCR sequencing. SuperScript III was used to make first-strand cDNA, primed with a 2:1 mix of oligo-dT and random hexamers. A synthetic immune receptor repertoire was used to measure amplification bias, and any remaining bias was corrected computationally. The authors processed their data as follows. Raw reads were preprocessed to remove errors, and CDR3 was defined by IMGT conventions from the conserved cysteine to phenylalanine. To get clonality, Shannon entropy was normalized by log2 of the number of productive unique TCRs and the result was subtracted from 1. Whether each scalp clone was CD4 or CD8 was inferred by checking scalp TCRbeta sequences against the CD4 and CD8 repertoires from sorted blood. Drawn from immuneACCESS, this table holds only the in-frame rearrangements with V and J called that TCRdb kept. Clones are partly lost; checked studies trace under half to an unresolved V gene and leave the rest unexplained. V, J and clone size reflect that table, while D and trimming were determined from the DNA. The sample yields 120,000 or so clones; 45% to 60% were counted once. 4.5% to 5.5% of the sample is taken by the ten largest.

Source: CD4+ T cells sorted from blood, taken at week 0. The sequence was obtained from a human donor with alopecia areata. Here the chain combines TRBV9 and TRBJ2-3; the junction holds 11 bases that match TRBD2. The CDR3 protein: CASSPRSGGAGDTQYF. The DNA sequence is as follows: TGTGCCAGCAGCCCCCGTAGCGGGGGGGCAGGAGATACGCAGTATTTT.